This T cell receptor beta chain derives from a study of cytomegalovirus exposure and HLA in healthy donors. Overall study: Ancestry clustering placed 70% to 85% of roughly 400 genotyped donors in the Caucasian-associated cluster.

PCR was performed using 60 Vbeta and 13 Jbeta primers. The repertoire was sequenced with immunoSEQ multiplex PCR; TCRdb's copy has only in-frame clones and lacks some. The table has approximately 120,000 clones, 60% to 80% seen once; the top ten hold 3% to 4%. Regarding donors, all were healthy bone marrow donors. Overall study results and limits: A later analysis linked 16,951 TCR beta sequences to HLA alleles at 0.05 false discovery rate. The study put under 200 TCR beta chains on its list as cytomegalovirus-associated.

CDR1 is SEHNR, CDR2 FQNEAQ, per germline (reference sequence). This CDR3 spans 15 amino acids. Trimming took off 5 bases at V and 0 bases at J, with 11 bases between the two ends. Regarding this clone: The antigen is unknown.

The sequence was collected from a man aged 25 to 40 in good health and CMV-seronegative. This sequence joins TRBV7-9 and TRBJ1-5, with a possible D match to TRBD1 (5 bases). The sequenced sample consisted of PBMCs. CDR3 in DNA: TGTGCCAGCAGCACGGACATTTATAGCAATCAGCCCCAGCATTTT. As protein: CASSTDIYSNQPQHF.